This T cell receptor (beta chain) was captured by sequencing in a study of CD8+ T cells in alopecia areata. Following RNA extraction, reverse transcription yielded cDNA that acted as the sequencing template. Assay: immunoSEQ multiplex PCR; the TCRdb copy retains only in-frame clones and omits some. The sample consists of more than 90,000 clones, around 55% of them appearing once. The treatment is: oral pan-JAK inhibitor, 5-10 mg twice daily. From germline, CDR1 is SQVTM and CDR2 ANQGSEA. J gave up 7 bases and V 8 bases, and 10 bases lay outside the gene matches. The CDR3 runs to 13 residues. Sequencing was performed on CD8+ T cells sorted from blood, taken at week 4, from a patient treated with tofacitinib. The clonotype originates from a human donor with alopecia areata. The chain links TRBV29-1 to TRBJ2-1; the match to TRBD2 covers 8 bases. In DNA form, the CDR3 reads TGCAGCCTACGGGAGGGGACGGGGAATGAGCAGTTCTTC. Protein: CSLREGTGNEQFF.